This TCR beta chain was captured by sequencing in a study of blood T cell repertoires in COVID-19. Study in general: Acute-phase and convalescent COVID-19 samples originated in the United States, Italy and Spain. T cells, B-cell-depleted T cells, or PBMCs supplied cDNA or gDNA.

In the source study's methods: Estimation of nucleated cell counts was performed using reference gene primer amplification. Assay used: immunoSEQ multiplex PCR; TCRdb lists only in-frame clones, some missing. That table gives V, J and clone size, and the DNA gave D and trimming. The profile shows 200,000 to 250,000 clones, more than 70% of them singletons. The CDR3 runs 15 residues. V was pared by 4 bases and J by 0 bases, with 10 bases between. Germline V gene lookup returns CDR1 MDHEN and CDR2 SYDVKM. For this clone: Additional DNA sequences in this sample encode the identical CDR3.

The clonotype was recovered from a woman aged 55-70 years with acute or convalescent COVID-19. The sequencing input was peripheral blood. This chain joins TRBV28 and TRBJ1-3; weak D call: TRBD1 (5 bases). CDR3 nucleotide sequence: TGTGCCAGCAGTTCGGGGGGAAGCTCTGGAAACACCATATATTTT. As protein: CASSSGGSSGNTIYF.